This T cell receptor (beta chain) stems from a study of blood T cell repertoires in COVID-19. Assay: immunoSEQ multiplex PCR; the TCRdb copy retains only in-frame clones and omits some. The data contain about 100,000 clones, about 90% of them singletons. Only one count was recorded for this clone. Germline V gene data show CDR1 as MNHEY and CDR2 as SVGAGI. V lost 5 bases and J lost 6, with 14 bases in between. The CDR3 is 15 residues long. The chain employs TRBV6-5 and TRBJ1-6; TRBD1 might be the D (5 bases). The TCR sequence derives from a man aged 30 to 39 in a cohort sampled during active COVID-19. The source material was peripheral blood. This CDR3 is CASSPLDSVNSPLHF. The CDR3, as DNA: TGTGCCAGCAGTCCCCTTGACAGCGTTAATTCACCCCTCCACTTT.